The next 25 T cell receptor beta chains were all read from a single sample in a study of blood T cell dynamics during melanoma immunotherapy. Method: immunoSEQ multiplex PCR; TCRdb's copy keeps in-frame clones and lacks some. The sample holds over 8,000 clones, approximately 86% seen once. Time point here: pre-treatment baseline. The sequenced sample was blood, obtained from a patient treated with checkpoint blockade. These receptor sequences come from a human donor with melanoma.

In its sample, this clone was seen once. The rearrangement links TRBV5-6 to TRBJ1-6, with 7 nucleotides matching TRBD1. CDR1 and CDR2 from the germline V gene are SGHDT and YYEEEE. CDR3 length: 13 amino acids. V gave up 4 bases and J gave up 8 bases; unmatched junction bases: 3. The CDR3 loop is CASSGGGDSPLHF. DNA for the CDR3: TGTGCCAGCAGCGGAGGGGGCGATTCACCCCTCCACTTT.

The chain carries TRBV15 and TRBJ2-5, with D unclear. The CDR3 loop spans 14 amino acids. V lost 0 bases to trimming and J lost 4 bases, with 9 bases between them. Germline lookup yields CDR1 LNHNV and CDR2 YYDKDF (reference sequence). CDR3 DNA sequence: TGTGCCACCAGCAGAGACGGCTTCGGAGAGACCCAGTACTTC. Its protein is CATSRDGFGETQYF.

The rearrangement joins TRBV28 to TRBJ1-2, with 9 bases that match TRBD1. The germline CDR1 and CDR2 sequences are MDHEN and SYDVKM. This CDR3 contains 15 residues. V shed 1 base and J 8 bases; nucleotides not matched to a gene: 8. CDR3 nucleotide sequence: TGTGCCAGCAGTTTATCCTTTCGGACAGGGGACGGCTACACCTTC. It specifies CASSLSFRTGDGYTF.

The rearrangement joins TRBV15 to TRBJ1-4, with D tentatively TRBD1 (6 bases). The CDR3 loop spans 16 amino acids. Trimming removed 5 bases at V and 8 bases at J, with 21 bases between. Germline V CDR1 and CDR2: LNHNV, YYDKDF (reference sequence). This chain's CDR3 is CATSEQGLQTLEKLFF. CDR3 bases: TGTGCCACCAGCGAACAGGGTTTACAAACCTTAGAAAAACTGTTTTTT.

The chain uses TRBV7-6 and TRBJ2-5; D might be TRBD1 (6 bases). The length of the CDR3 is 15 residues. V lost 6 bases and J 2 bases, leaving 16 bases between the germline ends. The germline V gene encodes CDR1 SGHVS and CDR2 FNYEAQ. The DNA of the CDR3 is TGTGCCAGCAGTAACAGGGTCTACCCTCAAGAGACCCAGTACTTC. Its translation: CASSNRVYPQETQYF.

The chain couples TRBV7-6 to TRBJ2-1; 8 bases fit TRBD2. Germline V gene lookup returns CDR1 SGHVS and CDR2 FNYEAQ. The CDR3 length is 15 residues. V lost 1 base, J lost 9 bases, and 8 bases stayed unmatched. CDR3 sequence: CASSLGSGGRIEQFF. Written as DNA, the CDR3 is TGTGCCAGCAGCTTAGGCTCGGGGGGGCGGATTGAGCAGTTCTTC. The full variable domain, rest sourced from reference TRBV7-6 and TRBJ2-1, is GAGVSQSPRYKVTKRGQDVALRCDPISGHVSLYWYRQALGQGPEFLTYFNYEAQQDKSGLPNDRFSAERPEGSISTLTIQRTEQRDSAMYRCASSLGSGGRIEQFFGPGTRLTVL.

This clone has more than one count but fewer than ten. The chain carries TRBV5-1 and TRBJ2-3; 9 bases are a match to TRBD2. Germline lookup yields CDR1 SGHRS and CDR2 YFSETQ. Losses at the gene ends were 2 bases for V and 0 bases for J; bases not matched to a gene: 7. The CDR3 loop spans 17 amino acids. The CDR3 is CASSFGLAGQSTDTQYF. CDR3 bases: TGCGCCAGCAGCTTCGGGCTAGCGGGGCAAAGCACAGATACGCAGTATTTT.

The chain has TRBV11-2 and TRBJ2-7; D is unresolved. The germline CDR1 and CDR2 sequences are SGHAT and FQNNGV. The length of the CDR3 is 11 residues. The germline V and J ends were trimmed by 6 bases and 5 bases, with 8 bases remaining between them. CDR3 DNA: TGTGCCAGCAGTAAAGGGCACGAGCAGTACTTC. This sequence encodes CASSKGHEQYF.

V and J are TRBV29-1 and TRBJ2-3, with D perhaps matching TRBD1 (5 bases). Trimming pared 5 bases from V and 4 bases from J, leaving 16 bases between. The CDR3 is made up of 14 amino acids. Germline CDR1 reads SQVTM; CDR2 reads ANQGSEA. CDR3 residues: CSVRGSLGPDTQYF. In DNA form, the CDR3 reads TGCAGCGTTCGTGGTTCGCTGGGGCCAGATACGCAGTATTTT.

V is TRBV6-1 and J is TRBJ2-2, with TRBD1 matching 8 bases. The CDR3 runs to 14 residues. The germline gives CDR1 MNHNS, CDR2 SASEGT. J gave up 1 base and V 6 bases, and 1 base lay outside the gene matches. The CDR3 DNA reads as TGTGCCAGCAGGGGACAGGTGAACACCGGGGAGCTGTTTTTT. Residues: CASRGQVNTGELFF.

The chain couples TRBV11-2 to TRBJ2-5; unclear D gene. CDR3 length equals 14 residues. CDR1 and CDR2 (germline): SGHAT, FQNNGV. V lost 5 bases to trimming and J lost 4 bases, with 14 bases between them. The CDR3 sequence is CASSPRRRVETQYF. The CDR3, as DNA: TGTGCCAGCAGCCCCCGACGGAGAGTAGAGACCCAGTACTTC.

The genes are TRBV27 and TRBJ2-3; 7 bases line up with TRBD1. CDR3 length: 15 residues. CDR1 and CDR2 from the germline V gene are MNHEY and SMNVEV (reference sequence). Unmatched junction bases numbered 7, after V lost 5 bases and J lost 2 bases. For the CDR3, the DNA is TGTGCCAGCAGTCCCTGGGGGACAGCCACAGATACGCAGTATTTT. Translation gives CASSPWGTATDTQYF.

V is TRBV11-2 and J is TRBJ2-1; 12 bases line up with TRBD2. Germline CDR1 and CDR2: SGHAT and FQNNGV. The trim removed 2 bases at V and 4 bases at J, leaving 0 bases unmatched. The CDR3 has 15 residues. The CDR3 coding sequence is TGTGCCAGCAGCTTAACTAGCGGGGGGTACAATGAGCAGTTCTTC. Its protein is CASSLTSGGYNEQFF.

Notes on this clone: Mismatch with germline at one junction end may stem from a read error. This chain uses TRBV7-9 with TRBJ2-7, with TRBD1 matching over 8 bases. This CDR3 is built from 14 residues. Per germline, CDR1 SEHNR and CDR2 FQNEAQ (reference sequence). The CDR3 loop is CASSLAGGSHEQYF. For the CDR3, the DNA is TGTGCCAGCAGCCTAGCAGGGGGCTCCCACGAGCAGTACTTC.

The V call is TRBV5-1, the J call TRBJ1-1, with a weak D call TRBD1 (5 bases). Germline V gene lookup returns CDR1 SGHRS and CDR2 YFSETQ. Trimming took 8 bases from V and 2 from J, leaving 7 bases between them. This CDR3 contains 11 residues. The CDR3 is CASQGNTEAFF. The CDR3 DNA follows: TGCGCCAGTCAGGGAAACACTGAAGCTTTCTTT.

The chain uses TRBV19 and TRBJ2-1, with TRBD1 as a possible D gene (6 bases). Germline-derived CDR1 and CDR2 are LNHDA and SQIVND (reference sequence). The V end lost 5 bases, the J end lost 1 base, and 12 bases lay between the germline ends. The CDR3 length is 15 residues. CDR3 loop: CASSPTGISYNEQFF. The CDR3 bases are TGTGCCAGTAGTCCTACAGGGATTTCCTACAATGAGCAGTTCTTC.

This clone came up once. The gene calls are TRBV6-4 and TRBJ2-3; 11 nucleotides agree with TRBD2. The CDR3 totals 15 residues. Germline lookup yields CDR1 MRHNA and CDR2 SNTAGT. V gave up 6 bases and J gave up 1 base; unmatched junction bases: 3. In DNA form, the CDR3 reads TGTGCCAGCAGCGTGACTAGCGGGGGCACAGATACGCAGTATTTT. It yields the protein CASSVTSGGTDTQYF.

The chain carries TRBV6-1 and TRBJ1-4; 10 bases agree with TRBD1. V was clipped by 2 bases and J by 2 bases; unmatched bases: 5. CDR1 and CDR2 from the germline V gene are MNHNS and SASEGT. The CDR3 is 17 amino acids. Here the CDR3 reads CASSERGTGATNEKLFF. Here the CDR3 DNA reads TGTGCCAGCAGTGAAAGGGGGACAGGGGCGACTAATGAAAAACTGTTTTTT.

The chain joins TRBV7-9 to TRBJ2-7; TRBD1 agrees at 7 bases. Germline V gene data show CDR1 as SEHNR and CDR2 as FQNEAQ (reference sequence). This CDR3 has 13 residues. The J segment lost 7 bases and the V segment lost 5 bases, leaving 8 bases of the junction unmatched. The CDR3 DNA sequence: TGTGCCAGCAGCACGGGACAGTCACCGGAGCAGTACTTC. It encodes CASSTGQSPEQYF.

The chain employs TRBV7-6 and TRBJ2-7, with D tentatively TRBD2 (7 bases). The CDR3 contains 14 residues. The V end lost 10 bases, the J end lost 0 bases, and 16 bases lay between the germline ends. Germline CDR1 and CDR2: SGHVS and FNYEAQ. This CDR3 is CATRIGGDSYEQYF. CDR3 sequence (DNA): TGTGCCACCCGTATAGGGGGGGACTCCTACGAGCAGTACTTC.

This chain joins TRBV18 and TRBJ2-7; D remains unclear. Germline V lookup: CDR1 KGHSH, CDR2 LQKENI. V lost 2 bases and J lost 3, with 8 bases in between. The CDR3 runs to 13 residues. The CDR3 DNA sequence: TGTGCCAGCTCACCAGGGATGGTCTACGAGCAGTACTTC. Translation gives CASSPGMVYEQYF.

The V gene is TRBV15, the J gene TRBJ1-5; TRBD1 matches 8 bases. From germline, CDR1 is LNHNV and CDR2 YYDKDF (reference sequence). The CDR3 runs 16 residues. V shed 0 bases, J shed 5 bases, and the junction held 6 bases outside the gene matches. CDR3 loop: CATSRDVAGGDQPQHF. CDR3 nucleotide sequence: TGTGCCACCAGCAGAGATGTCGCAGGGGGCGATCAGCCCCAGCATTTT.

The chain combines TRBV19 with TRBJ2-2; 9 bases line up with TRBD2. The CDR3 is made up of 15 amino acids. Germline assignment: CDR1 LNHDA and CDR2 SQIVND (reference sequence). V lost 11 bases, J lost 4 bases, and 11 bases stayed unmatched. This chain's CDR3 is CAATPASGATGELFF. CDR3 nucleotide sequence: TGTGCCGCCACGCCGGCTAGCGGGGCCACCGGGGAGCTGTTTTTT.

This chain joins TRBV19 and TRBJ2-1; maybe TRBD1 (6 bases). The CDR3 spans 18 residues. Trimming pared 3 bases from V and 7 bases from J, leaving 25 bases between. Germline lookup yields CDR1 LNHDA and CDR2 SQIVND (reference sequence). The CDR3 loop is CASSIRIEGYRARNEQFF. CDR3 DNA sequence: TGTGCCAGTAGTATCCGGATCGAGGGGTACAGGGCTCGGAATGAGCAGTTCTTC. Full variable domain (outside the CDR3, taken from reference TRBV19 and TRBJ2-1): DGGITQSPKYLFRKEGQNVTLSCEQNLNHDAMYWYRQDPGQGLRLIYYSQIVNDFQKGDIAEGYSVSREKKESFPLTVTSAQKNPTAFYLCASSIRIEGYRARNEQFFGPGTRLTVL.

The genes are TRBV5-1 and TRBJ2-7; TRBD1 aligns across 7 bases. Germline V gives CDR1 SGHRS, CDR2 YFSETQ. The CDR3 is made up of 13 amino acids. V lost 0 bases to trimming and J lost 5 bases; unmatched junction nucleotides: 2. The CDR3 DNA reads TGCGCCAGCAGCTTGGGGCAGGGGGACGAGCAGTACTTC. Protein sequence: CASSLGQGDEQYF.